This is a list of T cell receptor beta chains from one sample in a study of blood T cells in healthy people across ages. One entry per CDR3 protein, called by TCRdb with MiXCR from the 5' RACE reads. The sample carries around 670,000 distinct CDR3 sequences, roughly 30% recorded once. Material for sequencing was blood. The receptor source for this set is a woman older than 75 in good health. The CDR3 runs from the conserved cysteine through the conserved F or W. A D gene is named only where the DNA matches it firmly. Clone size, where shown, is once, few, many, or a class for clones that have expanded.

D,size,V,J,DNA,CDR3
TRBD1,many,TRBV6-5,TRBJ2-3,TGTGCCAGCAAGGACAGGATAGACACAGATACGCAGTATTTT,CASKDRIDTDTQYF
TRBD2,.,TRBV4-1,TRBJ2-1,TGCGCCAGCAGCCAATCCCCTAGCGGGACCTACAATGAGCAGTTCTTC,CASSQSPSGTYNEQFF
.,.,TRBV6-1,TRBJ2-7,TGTGCCAGCAGTACCGGGACATTCCGCTACGAGCAGTACTTC,CASSTGTFRYEQYF
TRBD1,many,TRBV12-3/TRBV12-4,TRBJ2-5,TGTGCCAGCAGCTTTGGGACAGGGGCCAAAGAGACCCAGTACTTC,CASSFGTGAKETQYF
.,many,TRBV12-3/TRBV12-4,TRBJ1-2,TGTGCCAGCACCCTAGAGGACTATGGCTACACCTTC,CASTLEDYGYTF
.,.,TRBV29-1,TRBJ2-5,TGCAGCGTTGATCCGCCAGAGACCCAGTACTTC,CSVDPPETQYF
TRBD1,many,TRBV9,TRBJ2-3,TGTGCCAGCAGCCCTCTGTCCCCACAGGGGGCAGGTACGCAGTATTTT,CASSPLSPQGAGTQYF
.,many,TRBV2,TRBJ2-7,TGTGCCAGCAGTTCCCCCGACGAGCAGTACTTC,CASSSPDEQYF
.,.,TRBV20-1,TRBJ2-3,TGCAGTGCTGTTGGACTACCAAGCACAGATACGCAGTATTTT,CSAVGLPSTDTQYF
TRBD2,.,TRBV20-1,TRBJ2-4,TGCAGTGCTCGCCCCTGGGGAGGGAGGGCCGGGGAAAACATTCAGTACTTC,CSARPWGGRAGENIQYF
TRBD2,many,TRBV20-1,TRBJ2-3,TGCAGTGCTATTGGCGGGGGGGGGTTGGGCACAGATACGCAGTATTTT,CSAIGGGGLGTDTQYF
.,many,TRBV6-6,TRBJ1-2,TGTGCCAGCAGTTACTCAAAGGGCTACACCTTC,CASSYSKGYTF
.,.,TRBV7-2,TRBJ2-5,TGTGCCAGCAGCTGGACCGGGAGTCTGGAGACCCAGTACTTC,CASSWTGSLETQYF
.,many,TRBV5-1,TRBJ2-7,TGCGCCAGCAGCTTGGTGGAGAAGGGCGAGCAGTACTTC,CASSLVEKGEQYF
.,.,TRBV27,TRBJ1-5,TGTGCCAGCAGGGACCCCGATCAGCCCCAGCATTTT,CASRDPDQPQHF
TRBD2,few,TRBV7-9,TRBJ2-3,TGTGCCAGCAGCATCAGCGGGGGAAATGGAGATACGCAGTATTTT,CASSISGGNGDTQYF
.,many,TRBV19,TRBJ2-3,TGTGCCAGTAGTAGGGGATCTGATACGCAGTATTTT,CASSRGSDTQYF
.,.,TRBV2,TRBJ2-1,TGTGCCAGCAGCAAGGGTCCCGGGGCAGGGGTTAATGAGCAGTTCTTC,CASSKGPGAGVNEQFF
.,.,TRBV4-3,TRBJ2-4,TGCGCCAGCAGCCAAGATCCGCGTCTAGCCAAAAACATTCAGTACTTC,CASSQDPRLAKNIQYF
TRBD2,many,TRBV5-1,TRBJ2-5,TGCGCCAGCAGCCGGGGGGGCCAAGAGGAGACCCAGTACTTC,CASSRGGQEETQYF
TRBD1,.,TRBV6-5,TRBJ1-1,TGTGCCAGCAGAACACCGGGACAGGGGGCTGAAGCTTTCTTT,CASRTPGQGAEAFF
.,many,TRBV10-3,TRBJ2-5,TGTGCCATCAGTGAGGATACCTGGGAGACCCAGTACTTC,CAISEDTWETQYF
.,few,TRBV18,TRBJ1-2,TGTGCCAGCTCACCGTCGACAGCGACAACCTATGGCTACACCTTC,CASSPSTATTYGYTF
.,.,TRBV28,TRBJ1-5,TGTGCCAGTTTCAATAATCCGGGACCGCAAGGAAATCAGCCCCAGCATTTT,CASFNNPGPQGNQPQHF
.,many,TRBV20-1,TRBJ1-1,TGCAGTGCGACTTGGAACAATGAAGCTTTCTTT,CSATWNNEAFF
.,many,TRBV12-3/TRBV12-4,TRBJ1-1,TGTGCCAGCAGTCTGGGTAGTAACACTGAAGCTTTCTTT,CASSLGSNTEAFF
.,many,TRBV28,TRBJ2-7,TGTGCCAGCAGTCCCGGTGGTAATCCTAACTCCTACGAGCAGTACTTC,CASSPGGNPNSYEQYF
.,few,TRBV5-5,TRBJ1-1,TGTGCCAGCAGCCCCCAGAGTTATATGAACACTGAAGCTTTCTTT,CASSPQSYMNTEAFF
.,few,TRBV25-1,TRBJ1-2,TGTGCCAGCAGTGAATTCGGACAGACCTATGGCTACACCTTC,CASSEFGQTYGYTF
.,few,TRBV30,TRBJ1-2,TGTGCCTGGAGTGTACAAGGGGACTATGGCTACACCTTC,CAWSVQGDYGYTF
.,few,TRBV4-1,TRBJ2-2,TGCGCCAGCACCTTTAGGGCCCTAGGGATGACCGGGGAGCTGTTTTTT,CASTFRALGMTGELFF
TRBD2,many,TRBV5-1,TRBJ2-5,TGCGCCAGCAGCTTGGCGGTAGCGGGGAGTGGGCAAGAGACCCAGTACTTC,CASSLAVAGSGQETQYF
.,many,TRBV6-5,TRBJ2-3,TGTGCCAGCAGTTTTCAGACAGGCCAAGAGTATTTT,CASSFQTGQEYF
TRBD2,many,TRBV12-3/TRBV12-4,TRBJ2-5,TGTGCCAGCAGTTTAGGGGCGGGGGGATCGGAGACCCAGTACTTC,CASSLGAGGSETQYF
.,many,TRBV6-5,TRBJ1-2,TGTGCCAGCACTCCTGGAGGGATCCTGCGCCATGGCTACACCTTC,CASTPGGILRHGYTF
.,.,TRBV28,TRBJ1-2,TGTGCCAGCAGTTTAGAGGGAAGTCATGGCTACACCTTC,CASSLEGSHGYTF
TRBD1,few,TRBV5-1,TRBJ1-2,TGCGCCAGCGGCTTGGGACAGGCCCTAATAGGCTACACCTTC,CASGLGQALIGYTF
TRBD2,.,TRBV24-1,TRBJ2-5,TGTGCCACCAGTGACCCAGGACTAGCGGGGGAGACCCAGTACTTC,CATSDPGLAGETQYF
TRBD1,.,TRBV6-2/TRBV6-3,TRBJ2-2,TGTGCCAGCAGTCCCGGGACAGCCGCGAACACCGGGGAGCTGTTTTTT,CASSPGTAANTGELFF
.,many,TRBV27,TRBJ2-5,TGTGCCAGCAGTCCGATATTTACTGGGGAGACCCAGTACTTC,CASSPIFTGETQYF
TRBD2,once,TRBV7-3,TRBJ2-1,TGTGCCAGCACCCCAAACCCTAGCGGGAGTAATGAGCAGTTCTTC,CASTPNPSGSNEQFF
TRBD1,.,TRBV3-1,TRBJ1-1,TGTGCCAGCAGCCAAGGGTTCCGGACAGGGGGTGGTAAGAACACTGAAGCTTTCTTT,CASSQGFRTGGGKNTEAFF